This entry lists 17 T cell receptor beta chains sequenced from one sample in a study of graft-versus-host responses after intestinal transplantation. Using immunoSEQ multiplex PCR, the repertoire was profiled, and TCRdb retains in-frame clones only, with some absent. The sample lists 90,000 to 95,000 clones, approximately 95% occurring once. Their antigens remain unidentified. The input for sequencing was unstimulated CD8+ T cells sorted from spleen or lymph node cells, taken before intestinal transplant. The receptors originated from a human donor who received an intestinal transplant.

The V call is TRBV5-3, the J call TRBJ2-7; possibly TRBD1 for D (6 bases). TRBV5-3 is recorded as an ORF, its role being uncertain. This CDR3 is built from 14 residues. V was clipped by 4 bases and J by 3 bases, with 14 bases between them. The CDR3 sequence: CARSARQGFYEQYF. DNA for the CDR3: TGTGCCAGAAGCGCTAGGCAGGGGTTCTACGAGCAGTACTTC.

The chain links TRBV11-2 to TRBJ2-2; TRBD2 aligns across 10 bases. CDR1 is SGHAT and CDR2 is FQNNGV in the germline V gene. The CDR3 is 15 amino acids. After removal of 3 bases from V and 5 bases from J, the junction contained 3 bases not matched to a gene. The CDR3 region is CASSFWTSGTGELFF. The CDR3 DNA is TGTGCCAGCAGCTTCTGGACTAGCGGTACCGGGGAGCTGTTTTTT.

This chain uses TRBV29-1 with TRBJ1-1; the match to TRBD1 covers 7 bases. Germline V gives CDR1 SQVTM, CDR2 ANQGSEA. V lost 4 bases and J lost 2; bases outside the gene matches: 7. CDR3 size: 14 residues. The DNA of the CDR3 is TGCAGCGTTGCTTGGACAGGCTTTAACACTGAAGCTTTCTTT. It specifies CSVAWTGFNTEAFF.

The V call is TRBV5-4, the J call TRBJ2-2; TRBD2 matches 7 bases. This CDR3 has 14 residues. The ends lost 5 bases at V and 6 bases at J; junction bases unmatched: 7. The germline V gene has CDR1 SGHNT and CDR2 YYREEE (reference sequence). CDR3 residues: CASRSGRGAGELFF. CDR3 DNA sequence: TGTGCCAGCAGATCGGGTCGGGGGGCCGGGGAGCTGTTTTTT.

The chain links TRBV11-3 to TRBJ2-1; no clear D gene. V dropped 10 bases and J dropped 4 bases, with 17 bases sitting between them. The germline CDR1 and CDR2 sequences are SGHNT and YENEEA. The length of the CDR3 is 14 residues. The CDR3: CAIKRSINYNEQFF. As DNA, the CDR3 is TGTGCCATAAAAAGGAGTATAAATTACAATGAGCAGTTCTTC.

The chain recombines TRBV15 with TRBJ2-7; D remains ambiguous. Germline V gene lookup returns CDR1 LNHNV and CDR2 YYDKDF (reference sequence). The V and J ends lost 0 bases and 1 base respectively, with 7 bases between them. The CDR3 runs 14 residues. This chain's CDR3 is CATSRDQASYEQYF. For the CDR3, the DNA is TGTGCCACCAGCAGAGATCAGGCTTCCTACGAGCAGTACTTC.

This clone appeared a few times. The V call is TRBV5-1, the J call TRBJ1-2; D remains unclear. This CDR3 spans 18 amino acids. Trimming left V 4 bases short and J 1 base short, with 23 bases between. Germline values: CDR1 SGHRS, CDR2 YFSETQ. CDR3: CASSPAGGGLILNYGYTF. The CDR3 DNA is TGCGCCAGCAGCCCCGCCGGCGGAGGACTAATCCTTAACTATGGCTACACCTTC. The full variable domain, rest sourced from reference TRBV5-1 and TRBJ1-2, is KAGVTQTPRYLIKTRGQQVTLSCSPISGHRSVSWYQQTPGQGLQFLFEYFSETQRNKGNFPGRFSGRQFSNSRSEMNVSTLELGDSALYLCASSPAGGGLILNYGYTFGSGTRLTVV.

The CDR3 DNA reads as TGCAGCGTTGAGTGGGAGGTGGAGACCCAGTACTTC. This encodes CSVEWEVETQYF. The J gene is TRBJ2-5, the V gene TRBV29-1, with D possibly TRBD2 on 6 matching bases. Germline V lookup: CDR1 SQVTM, CDR2 ANQGSEA. This CDR3 region has 12 residues. Trimming removed 3 bases at V and 5 bases at J, with 10 bases between. Full variable domain (remainder filled in from reference TRBV29-1 and TRBJ2-5): SAVISQKPSRDICQRGTSLTIQCQVDSQVTMMFWYRQQPGQSLTLIATANQGSEATYESGFVIDKFPISRPNLTFSTLTVSNMSPEDSSIYLCSVEWEVETQYFGPGTRLLVL.

V usage is TRBV30 and J usage is TRBJ1-1; the match to TRBD1 covers 7 bases. In germline, CDR1 is GTSNPN, CDR2 SVGIG (reference sequence). V shed 0 bases, J shed 1 base, and the junction held 5 bases outside the gene matches. This CDR3 region has 15 residues. This CDR3 reads CAWSVLTGSNTEAFF. In DNA form, the CDR3 reads TGTGCCTGGAGTGTACTGACAGGGTCGAACACTGAAGCTTTCTTT.

This clone occurred a few times. V is TRBV6-4 and J is TRBJ2-1, with 9 bases identical to TRBD2. This CDR3 contains 14 residues. Trimming at V came to 6 bases and at J to 7 bases, leaving 7 bases not matched to a gene. Germline CDR1 is MRHNA and CDR2 is SNTAGT. The DNA for the CDR3 is TGTGCCAGCAGCGGAGCGGGGGGCTCGAATGAGCAGTTCTTC. Translated: CASSGAGGSNEQFF.

In DNA, the CDR3 is TGTGCCAGCAGTTACGACCAACCGGGAGATACGCAGTATTTT. Protein: CASSYDQPGDTQYF. The V gene is TRBV6-6, the J gene TRBJ2-3; no clear D gene. V was pared by 2 bases and J by 5 bases, with 11 bases between. CDR1 is MNHNY, CDR2 SVGAGI, per germline (reference sequence). The CDR3 contains 14 residues.

CDR3 loop: CASSLGGGTYEQYF. The CDR3 DNA is TGTGCCAGCAGCTTAGGGGGGGGGACCTACGAGCAGTACTTC. The chain links TRBV13 to TRBJ2-5; TRBD2 matches 7 bases. The end of the DNA is better explained by TRBJ2-7, so the J call may be wrong. The CDR3 is 14 residues long. Germline V lookup: CDR1 PRHDT, CDR2 FYEKMQ (reference sequence).

This sequence joins TRBV11-2 and TRBJ2-1; D gene ambiguous. The V end lost 6 bases, the J end lost 4 bases, and 13 bases lay between the germline ends. This CDR3 is 14 amino acids long. CDR1 is SGHAT, CDR2 FQNNGV, per germline. The CDR3 region has the DNA TGTGCCAGCAGACCTACCGATGCGTACAATGAGCAGTTCTTC. This encodes CASRPTDAYNEQFF. Filled out from reference TRBV11-2 and TRBJ2-1, the complete variable domain reads EAGVAQSPRYKIIEKRQSVAFWCNPISGHATLYWYQQILGQGPKLLIQFQNNGVVDDSQLPKDRFSAERLKGVDSTLKIQPAKLEDSAVYLCASRPTDAYNEQFFGPGTRLTVL.

The chain recombines TRBV29-1 with TRBJ2-1; 9 bases match TRBD1. In germline, CDR1 is SQVTM, CDR2 ANQGSEA. The CDR3 is 18 residues long. Trimming at V came to 6 bases and at J to 0 bases, leaving 15 bases not matched to a gene. DNA of the CDR3: TGCAGCGTCGAGGGGCACCACAGGGGGCTGTCCTCCTACAATGAGCAGTTCTTC. This gives the protein CSVEGHHRGLSSYNEQFF.

The chain employs TRBV6-5 and TRBJ2-7; 8 bases are a match to TRBD2. The germline V gene has CDR1 MNHEY and CDR2 SVGAGI. V lost 3 bases to trimming and J lost 0 bases; unmatched junction nucleotides: 1. The CDR3 covers 14 residues. The CDR3, as DNA: TGTGCCAGCAGTTATAGCGGGAACTCCTACGAGCAGTACTTC. It encodes CASSYSGNSYEQYF.

The J gene is TRBJ1-1, the V gene TRBV9; D might be TRBD1 (5 bases). Germline V gene data show CDR1 as SGDLS and CDR2 as YYNGEE. V lost 4 bases, J lost 0 bases, and 16 bases lay in between. The CDR3 runs to 16 residues. The CDR3 DNA sequence: TGTGCCAGCAGCCCCAGAAACGTCAGGGTGAACACTGAAGCTTTCTTT. Encoded protein: CASSPRNVRVNTEAFF.

The rearrangement links TRBV2 to TRBJ2-7; maybe TRBD1 (5 bases). Germline CDR1 is SNHLY and CDR2 is FYNNEI. V lost 2 bases to trimming and J lost 0 bases, with 11 bases between them. The CDR3 spans 15 residues. CDR3 residues: CASSEQGYGSYEQYF. DNA for the CDR3: TGTGCCAGCAGTGAACAGGGCTACGGCTCCTACGAGCAGTACTTC.